These T cell receptor beta chains were read from a single sample in a study of T cells after yellow fever vaccination. TCRdb analysed the 5' RACE reads with MiXCR anew, one entry per CDR3 protein. The repertoire holds about 510,000 distinct CDR3 sequences, with roughly a fifth as singletons. Here the sequenced sample was PBMCs, taken about 21 days after the first yellow fever vaccination. The receptors were gathered from a man younger than 30 who received the YFV17D yellow fever vaccine. CDR3s include the opening cysteine and the closing phenylalanine or tryptophan.

V	CDR3
TRBV7-2	CASNRESSGANVLTF
TRBV6-1	CASSQAGGPTNTQYF
TRBV15	CATSRGGRAGELFF
TRBV5-1	CASSPAEGRETQYF
TRBV5-1	CASSRPEAENIQYF
TRBV15	CATSRSRTGSTGELFF
TRBV5-4	CASSRTSGGIDTQYF
TRBV28	CASSLGGPGRSSGRAF
TRBV4-3	CASSQGTGLGSGYTF
TRBV7-2	CASSLGTSRADTEAFF